Presented here are 21 T cell receptor beta chains from one specimen sequenced in a study of shared clonotypes between healthy human individuals. This table comes from immunoSEQ multiplex PCR, and its TCRdb copy is limited to in-frame clones, with some not included. This table has approximately 2.5 million clones, 93% appearing once. Sequencing was carried out using naive CD4+ T cells from PBMCs. Subset here: CD45RA+ positively selected. All receptors come from a man aged 18 to 30 in good health. Some clones in this sample may be carry-over from other donors' samples.

This rearrangement joins TRBV5-1 to TRBJ1-1; the match to TRBD1 covers 7 bases. The germline CDR1 and CDR2 sequences are SGHRS and YFSETQ. V gave up 0 bases and J gave up 4 bases; unmatched junction bases: 15. CDR3 size: 18 residues. CDR3 coding DNA: TGCGCCAGCAGCTTGGGCAGGTCGGCGACAGGGTGGCGCACTGAAGCTTTCTTT. Protein product: CASSLGRSATGWRTEAFF.

The genes are TRBV29-1 and TRBJ1-1; D not resolved. Germline lookup yields CDR1 SQVTM and CDR2 ANQGSEA. This CDR3 has 13 residues. Trimming removed 2 bases at V and 3 bases at J, with 10 bases between. The CDR3 here is CSVEQKQHTEAFF. The CDR3 DNA reads as TGCAGCGTTGAACAGAAACAGCACACTGAAGCTTTCTTT.

J is TRBJ1-1 and V is TRBV6-5; unclear D gene. Germline lookup yields CDR1 MNHEY and CDR2 SVGAGI. The length of the CDR3 is 15 residues. Trimming cost V 0 bases and J 11 bases, with 19 bases left between them. The DNA of the CDR3 is TGTGCCAGCAGTTACTCGACGGACCTTCGCCTTGGGGCTTTCTTT. This codes for CASSYSTDLRLGAFF.

V gene TRBV7-2 combines with J gene TRBJ1-1, with unresolved D. Germline CDR1 SGHTA, CDR2 FQGNSA. This CDR3 spans 15 amino acids. V lost 6 bases and J 4 bases, leaving 18 bases between the germline ends. This CDR3 is CASSNGSGFRTEAFF. The CDR3, as DNA: TGTGCCAGCAGTAACGGATCTGGGTTTCGCACTGAAGCTTTCTTT.

The chain combines TRBV15 with TRBJ1-2; TRBD1 is a possible D gene (5 bases). Per germline, CDR1 LNHNV and CDR2 YYDKDF (reference sequence). CDR3 length equals 14 residues. V gave up 5 bases and J gave up 8 bases, with 18 bases separating them. CDR3 nucleotides: TGTGCCACCAGCCTGGAGGTATTGGGGGTCGGCTACACCTTC. Its protein is CATSLEVLGVGYTF. The variable domain in full, with the rest retrieved from reference TRBV15 and TRBJ1-2, is DAMVIQNPRYQVTQFGKPVTLSCSQTLNHNVMYWYQQKSSQAPKLLFHYYDKDFNNEADTPDNFQSRRPNTSFCFLDIRSPGLGDTAMYLCATSLEVLGVGYTFGSGTRLTVV.

The V and J genes are TRBV5-1 and TRBJ2-3; D is perhaps TRBD2 (5 bases). V was clipped by 2 bases and J by 4 bases, with 14 bases between them. The CDR3 contains 15 residues. Germline V gene lookup returns CDR1 SGHRS and CDR2 YFSETQ. CDR3 DNA sequence: TGCGCCAGCAGCTTCTTAGGAGGACTTCCAGATACGCAGTATTTT. It yields the protein CASSFLGGLPDTQYF.

This clone was recorded only once. CDR3 bases: TGCGCCAGCAGCTTCGGGACAGGGGTAGGCTATGGCTACACCTTC. Its protein product is CASSFGTGVGYGYTF. The rearrangement joins TRBV5-1 to TRBJ1-2; the match to TRBD1 covers 10 bases. V lost 2 bases to trimming and J lost 4 bases; unmatched junction nucleotides: 5. This CDR3 region has 15 residues. Germline CDR1 and CDR2: SGHRS and YFSETQ.

This chain connects TRBV19 to TRBJ2-5; 7 bases are a match to TRBD1. Looked up from germline, CDR1 is LNHDA and CDR2 is SQIVND (reference sequence). There are 16 residues in the CDR3. V dropped 7 bases and J dropped 5; count of bases not matched to a gene: 16. The chain's CDR3 is CASKNKGASYGETQYF. CDR3 in DNA: TGTGCCAGTAAAAATAAGGGGGCCTCCTACGGGGAGACCCAGTACTTC. The full variable domain, completed using reference TRBV19 and TRBJ2-5, is DGGITQSPKYLFRKEGQNVTLSCEQNLNHDAMYWYRQDPGQGLRLIYYSQIVNDFQKGDIAEGYSVSREKKESFPLTVTSAQKNPTAFYLCASKNKGASYGETQYFGPGTRLLVL.

The rearrangement links TRBV11-3 to TRBJ2-5, with 11 nucleotides matching TRBD2. This CDR3 comprises 16 residues. The germline V gene has CDR1 SGHNT and CDR2 YENEEA. V was pared by 0 bases and J by 4 bases, with 4 bases of the junction left unmatched. The CDR3 region has the DNA TGTGCCAGCAGCTTAGAAACTAGCGGGAGTAGAGAGACCCAGTACTTC. Protein: CASSLETSGSRETQYF.

This clone was seen once. The rearrangement uses TRBV11-1 and TRBJ2-6; TRBD1 matches at 7 bases. CDR1 SGHAT and CDR2 FQDESV come from the germline V gene (reference sequence). CDR3 length: 17 amino acids. V was clipped by 5 bases and J by 4 bases; unmatched bases: 11. CDR3 nucleotide sequence: TGTGCCAGCAGCCCCGACAGGGAACCCAACGGGGCCAACGTCCTGACTTTC. Translation: CASSPDREPNGANVLTF.

The rearrangement uses TRBV6-5 and TRBJ1-1; D remains ambiguous. Germline-derived CDR1 and CDR2 are MNHEY and SVGAGI. The ends were cut back, 2 bases at V and 4 bases at J, with 11 bases in the middle. The CDR3 totals 14 residues. CDR3 sequence (DNA): TGTGCCAGCAGTTACAGGGTGGAGAGCACTGAAGCTTTCTTT. It is translated as CASSYRVESTEAFF.

The V gene is TRBV18, the J gene TRBJ2-1, with D possibly being TRBD2 (5 bases). Trimming removed 3 bases at V and 6 bases at J, with 15 bases between. CDR3 size: 15 residues. Germline loops: CDR1 KGHSH, CDR2 LQKENI. CDR3 nucleotide sequence: TGTGCCAGCTCACCCCTAGCCCTCAGAGGCAATGAGCAGTTCTTC. It yields the protein CASSPLALRGNEQFF.

This chain joins TRBV14 and TRBJ2-7; tentative D call: TRBD2 (6 bases). The V and J ends lost 5 bases and 2 bases respectively, with 16 bases between them. The CDR3 spans 15 residues. Germline V lookup: CDR1 SGHDN, CDR2 FVKESK. CDR3 loop: CASSVQGGNPYEQYF. The CDR3 coding sequence is TGTGCCAGCAGCGTCCAGGGCGGGAACCCCTACGAGCAGTACTTC.

The genes are TRBV5-4 and TRBJ2-7, with 12 positions matching TRBD2. Germline V lookup: CDR1 SGHNT, CDR2 YYREEE (reference sequence). The CDR3 contains 15 residues. The V segment lost 3 bases and the J segment 6 bases; nucleotides outside the gene matches: 7. The CDR3 sequence is CASSSRTSGMGEQYF. In DNA, the CDR3 is TGTGCCAGCAGCTCGCGGACTAGCGGGATGGGCGAGCAGTACTTC.

V is TRBV15 and J is TRBJ2-7; D perhaps matches TRBD1 (5 bases). This CDR3 region has 15 residues. In germline, CDR1 is LNHNV, CDR2 YYDKDF (reference sequence). Deletions cut 1 base from V and 1 base from J, with 11 bases between. The CDR3 protein is CATSRVGRGSYEQYF. In nucleotides, the CDR3 is TGTGCCACCAGCAGAGTCGGTAGGGGTTCCTACGAGCAGTACTTC.

The chain is built from TRBV28 and TRBJ2-1; no reliable D call. The germline V gene encodes CDR1 MDHEN and CDR2 SYDVKM. The CDR3 sequence is 13 residues long. With 11 bases removed from V and 3 bases from J, the gap between germline ends came to 14 bases. The CDR3 spells CAGGRPLYNEQFF. CDR3 coding DNA: TGTGCCGGCGGACGGCCCCTCTACAATGAGCAGTTCTTC.

The J gene is TRBJ2-1, the V gene TRBV6-5; 8 nucleotides align to TRBD2. Trimming took 4 bases from V and 1 from J; bases not matched to a gene: 6. Germline values: CDR1 MNHEY, CDR2 SVGAGI. This CDR3 contains 16 residues. DNA of the CDR3: TGTGCCAGCAGTTCCCGGGTAGCGGGATCCTACAATGAGCAGTTCTTC. This gives the protein CASSSRVAGSYNEQFF.

The chain joins TRBV6-1 to TRBJ2-3, with 8 bases aligning to TRBD1. This CDR3 contains 15 residues. From germline, CDR1 is MNHNS and CDR2 SASEGT. V lost 4 bases and J lost 3; bases outside the gene matches: 6. CDR3 loop: CASSGGQVGTDTQYF. DNA for the CDR3: TGTGCCAGCAGTGGGGGACAGGTGGGGACAGATACGCAGTATTTT.

In this sample, this clone turned up a few times. Distinct nucleotide sequences in the sample also encode this CDR3. The CDR3 here is CASSIRGDTEAFF. The CDR3 DNA is TGTGCCAGTAGTATTCGGGGGGACACTGAAGCTTTCTTT. This chain joins TRBV19 and TRBJ1-1; D is perhaps TRBD1 (5 bases). CDR1 and CDR2 (germline): LNHDA, SQIVND (reference sequence). V dropped 3 bases and J dropped 3 bases, with 8 bases sitting between them. The CDR3 is 13 residues long.

This clone was seen a single time. Here the CDR3 reads CASRSRQGWNTEAFF. In DNA, the CDR3 is TGTGCCAGCAGATCCCGACAGGGTTGGAACACTGAAGCTTTCTTT. The chain combines TRBV7-2 with TRBJ1-1, with 7 nucleotides matching TRBD1. Germline V gene sequence: CDR1 SGHTA, CDR2 FQGNSA. The ends lost 6 bases at V and 1 base at J; junction bases unmatched: 8. The CDR3 has 15 residues.

The rearrangement joins TRBV28 to TRBJ2-7; 7 bases line up with TRBD1. Losses at the gene ends were 11 bases for V and 1 base for J; bases not matched to a gene: 14. Looked up from germline, CDR1 is MDHEN and CDR2 is SYDVKM. The CDR3 has 15 residues. The CDR3 is CAVAGGDTSSYEQYF. As DNA, the CDR3 is TGTGCCGTCGCAGGGGGTGATACATCATCCTACGAGCAGTACTTC.